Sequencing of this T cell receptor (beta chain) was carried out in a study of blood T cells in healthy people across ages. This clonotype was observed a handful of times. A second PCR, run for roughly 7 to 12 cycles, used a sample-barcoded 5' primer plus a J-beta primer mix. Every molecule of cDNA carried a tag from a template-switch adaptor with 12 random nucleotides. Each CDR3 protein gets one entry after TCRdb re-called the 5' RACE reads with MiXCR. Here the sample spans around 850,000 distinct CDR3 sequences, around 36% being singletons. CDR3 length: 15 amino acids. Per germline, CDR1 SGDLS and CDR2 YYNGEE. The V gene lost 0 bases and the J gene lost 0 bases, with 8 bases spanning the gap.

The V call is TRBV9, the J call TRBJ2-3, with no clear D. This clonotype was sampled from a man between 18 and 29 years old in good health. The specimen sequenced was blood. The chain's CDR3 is CASSVGTDSTDTQYF. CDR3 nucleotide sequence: TGTGCCAGCAGCGTAGGGACGGACAGCACAGATACGCAGTATTTT. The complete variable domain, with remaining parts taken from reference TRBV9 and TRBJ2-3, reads DSGVTQTPKHLITATGQRVTLRCSPRSGDLSVYWYQQSLDQGLQFLIQYYNGEERAKGNILERFSAQQFPDLHSELNLSSLELGDSALYFCASSVGTDSTDTQYFGPGTRLTVL.